What follows are 21 T cell receptor beta chains derived from one specimen sequenced in a study of T cell changes during pregnancy in multiple sclerosis. Assay: immunoSEQ multiplex PCR; the TCRdb copy retains only in-frame clones and omits some. The repertoire consists of under 130,000 clones, with 90% to 95% occurring once and the leading ten covering 3.5%. The sequencing here drew on peripheral blood, taken after pregnancy. The receptors originated from a female donor with multiple sclerosis, enrolled in a pregnancy study.

The CDR3 protein is CASSFFRGNEQFF. The CDR3 DNA follows: TGTGCCAGCAGCTTCTTCAGGGGCAATGAGCAGTTCTTC. V is TRBV11-2 and J is TRBJ2-1; a possible D gene is TRBD1 (6 bases). The V end was cut by 3 bases, the J end by 6 bases, with 9 bases between. The CDR3 runs to 13 residues. Germline V gives CDR1 SGHAT, CDR2 FQNNGV.

V is TRBV11-2 and J is TRBJ1-6; a possible D gene is TRBD1 (5 bases). Between the trimmed V and J ends, which lost 0 bases and 6 bases, there was a span of 9 bases. The CDR3 is 15 amino acids. Germline CDR1 is SGHAT and CDR2 is FQNNGV. CDR3 residues: CASSLDARANSPLHF. CDR3 sequence (DNA): TGTGCCAGCAGCTTAGATGCCAGGGCTAATTCACCCCTCCACTTT.

The rearrangement links TRBV5-6 to TRBJ2-1, with D tentatively TRBD1 (6 bases). Trimming took off 4 bases at V and 3 bases at J, with 17 bases between the two ends. This CDR3 comprises 16 residues. CDR1 is SGHDT, CDR2 YYEEEE, per germline. CDR3 in DNA: TGTGCCAGCAGCAGCACACAGGGCTCCCTCTACAATGAGCAGTTCTTC. Translating gives CASSSTQGSLYNEQFF.

This chain links TRBV27 with TRBJ1-1; no clear D gene. V shed 0 bases and J shed 0 bases, with 8 bases lying between them. Germline CDR1 MNHEY, CDR2 SMNVEV (reference sequence). The CDR3 contains 15 residues. The CDR3: CASSLSSSMNTEAFF. Here the CDR3 DNA reads TGTGCCAGCAGTTTATCTTCATCCATGAACACTGAAGCTTTCTTT.

This CDR3 is CASSEAWGGNGYTF. The CDR3 region has the DNA TGTGCCAGCAGTGAAGCCTGGGGGGGCAATGGCTACACCTTC. The chain uses TRBV6-1 and TRBJ1-2; D is perhaps TRBD1 (6 bases). V was shortened by 0 bases and J by 6 bases, with 11 bases between the two germline ends. The CDR3 spans 14 residues. Germline CDR1 is MNHNS and CDR2 is SASEGT.

J is TRBJ1-5 and V is TRBV19; the D is unclear. Germline CDR1 and CDR2: LNHDA and SQIVND (reference sequence). The ends were cut back, 3 bases at V and 5 bases at J, with 5 bases in the middle. This CDR3 has 12 amino acids. CDR3 bases: TGTGCCAGTAGTATGCTAGATCAGCCCCAGCATTTT. Encoded protein: CASSMLDQPQHF. Full variable domain (missing parts from reference TRBV19 and TRBJ1-5): DGGITQSPKYLFRKEGQNVTLSCEQNLNHDAMYWYRQDPGQGLRLIYYSQIVNDFQKGDIAEGYSVSREKKESFPLTVTSAQKNPTAFYLCASSMLDQPQHFGDGTRLSIL.

The V gene is TRBV6-4, the J gene TRBJ2-1, with 9 bases lining up with TRBD2. After removal of 3 bases from V and 12 bases from J, the junction contained 6 bases not matched to a gene. Looked up from germline, CDR1 is MRHNA and CDR2 is SNTAGT. The CDR3 is 13 residues long. CDR3 bases: TGTGCCAGCAGTGATGAAGCGGGGGGACCGCAGTTCTTC. Protein sequence: CASSDEAGGPQFF.

This chain connects TRBV10-1 to TRBJ2-5, with a tentative D call TRBD1 (5 bases). CDR3 length: 13 residues. Trimming removed 8 bases from V and 5 bases from J, with 15 bases in between. The V gene's germline CDR1 is WNHNN and CDR2 SYGVQD (reference sequence). The CDR3 spells CASSARVDETQYF. The CDR3 bases are TGCGCCAGCTCTGCCAGGGTAGACGAGACCCAGTACTTC.

The chain employs TRBV20-1 and TRBJ1-2; D possibly corresponds to TRBD1 (5 bases). Trimming stripped 5 bases from V and 8 bases from J, with 12 bases between. In germline, CDR1 is DFQATT, CDR2 SNEGSKA (reference sequence). The CDR3 is 11 residues long. CDR3 sequence: CSALGGGGYTF. CDR3 nucleotide sequence: TGCAGTGCTCTTGGGGGAGGCGGCTACACCTTC.

The J gene is TRBJ1-5, the V gene TRBV6-1; perhaps TRBD1 as D (6 bases). CDR3 length: 16 amino acids. V was cut by 1 base and J by 9 bases, with 19 bases left in between. CDR1 is MNHNS, CDR2 SASEGT, per germline. The DNA for the CDR3 is TGTGCCAGCAGTGAAGTCGGGACACGGATTTATAGGCCCCAGCATTTT. This gives the protein CASSEVGTRIYRPQHF.

The chain recombines TRBV7-6 with TRBJ1-1; D is perhaps TRBD1 (5 bases). The germline CDR1 and CDR2 sequences are SGHVS and FNYEAQ. V dropped 5 bases and J dropped 2 bases, with 15 bases sitting between them. The CDR3 totals 15 residues. CDR3 in DNA: TGTGCCAGCAGCATAGGAGACAGTTCCAACACTGAAGCTTTCTTT. It translates to CASSIGDSSNTEAFF.

The J gene is TRBJ1-3, the V gene TRBV27, with 10 bases matching TRBD1. The CDR3 length is 16 residues. Germline V lookup: CDR1 MNHEY, CDR2 SMNVEV (reference sequence). Trimming took 7 bases from V and 4 from J; bases not matched to a gene: 10. The CDR3, as DNA: TGTGCCAGCACCTTCCTGGGGACAGGGGAAGGAAACACCATATATTTT. Its translation is CASTFLGTGEGNTIYF.

The gene calls are TRBV6-6 and TRBJ1-4; D is undetermined. This CDR3 has 15 amino acids. Trimming removed 6 bases from V and 3 bases from J, with 14 bases in between. Germline lookup yields CDR1 MNHNY and CDR2 SVGAGI (reference sequence). In DNA, the CDR3 is TGTGCCAGCAGGCGGGTCCTCGGGGCTAATGAAAAACTGTTTTTT. This codes for CASRRVLGANEKLFF.

The genes are TRBV6-4 and TRBJ2-3, with no clear D. The CDR3 has 16 amino acids. V shed 0 bases and J shed 2 bases, with 12 bases lying between them. Germline lookup yields CDR1 MRHNA and CDR2 SNTAGT. The CDR3 loop is CASSDSAGKITDTQYF. The CDR3, as DNA: TGTGCCAGCAGTGACTCCGCAGGAAAAATCACAGATACGCAGTATTTT.

The chain uses TRBV10-1 and TRBJ1-5; 7 bases match TRBD1. The CDR3 totals 17 residues. J was trimmed by 6 bases and V by 8 bases; bases with no gene match: 19. Germline lookup yields CDR1 WNHNN and CDR2 SYGVQD (reference sequence). CDR3 in DNA: TGCGCCAGCCCTGGTGAGGGGGCGGTCACATGTAGTCAGCCCCAGCATTTT. Protein product: CASPGEGAVTCSQPQHF.

This CDR3 is CASSLGPVGYTF. The CDR3 DNA reads TGTGCCAGCAGCTTAGGTCCAGTCGGCTACACCTTC. V and J are TRBV7-9 and TRBJ1-2, with no clear D. CDR3 size: 12 residues. CDR1 and CDR2 from the germline V gene are SEHNR and FQNEAQ (reference sequence). The germline V and J ends were trimmed by 1 base and 8 bases, with 8 bases remaining between them.

The chain carries TRBV27 and TRBJ1-5; D is perhaps TRBD1 (5 bases). The CDR3 extends over 12 amino acids. Germline CDR1 and CDR2: MNHEY and SMNVEV (reference sequence). V lost 4 bases to trimming and J lost 6 bases, with 7 bases between them. CDR3 sequence (DNA): TGTGCCAGCAGTTCGGGGGGTCAGCCCCAGCATTTT. Translating it yields CASSSGGQPQHF.

The genes are TRBV6-1 and TRBJ1-4; 8 positions agree with TRBD1. CDR3 length equals 17 residues. The germline gives CDR1 MNHNS, CDR2 SASEGT. V shed 3 bases and J 4 bases; nucleotides not matched to a gene: 10. This chain's CDR3 is CASSDPRRTGSNEKLFF. The CDR3 region has the DNA TGTGCCAGCAGTGATCCCCGGAGGACAGGGAGTAATGAAAAACTGTTTTTT.

The sample holds one count of this clone. The chain has TRBV1 and TRBJ2-5; the D segment call TRBD2 is taken from the table without a DNA check. TRBV1 is noted as a pseudogene. The CDR3 runs to 17 residues. This chain's CDR3 is CTSSRVGLAGGQETQYF. CDR3 DNA: TGCACCAGCAGCCGTGTTGGTCTAGCGGGGGGACAAGAGACCCAGTACTTC.

This rearrangement joins TRBV19 to TRBJ2-7; 12 bases fit TRBD2. Germline loops: CDR1 LNHDA, CDR2 SQIVND (reference sequence). J gave up 2 bases and V 5 bases, and 13 bases lay outside the gene matches. The CDR3 extends over 18 amino acids. The CDR3 nucleotides are TGTGCCAGTAGTGTCCGGACTAGCGGGGCCCGGACCGCCTACGAGCAGTACTTC. Residues: CASSVRTSGARTAYEQYF.

The chain joins TRBV27 to TRBJ2-7; 7 nucleotides line up with TRBD1. The germline gives CDR1 MNHEY, CDR2 SMNVEV (reference sequence). CDR3 length: 12 amino acids. With V trimmed by 10 bases and J by 5 bases, 8 bases remained unmatched. The CDR3 loop reads CANDREDHEQYF. DNA of the CDR3: TGTGCCAACGACAGGGAAGACCACGAGCAGTACTTC.